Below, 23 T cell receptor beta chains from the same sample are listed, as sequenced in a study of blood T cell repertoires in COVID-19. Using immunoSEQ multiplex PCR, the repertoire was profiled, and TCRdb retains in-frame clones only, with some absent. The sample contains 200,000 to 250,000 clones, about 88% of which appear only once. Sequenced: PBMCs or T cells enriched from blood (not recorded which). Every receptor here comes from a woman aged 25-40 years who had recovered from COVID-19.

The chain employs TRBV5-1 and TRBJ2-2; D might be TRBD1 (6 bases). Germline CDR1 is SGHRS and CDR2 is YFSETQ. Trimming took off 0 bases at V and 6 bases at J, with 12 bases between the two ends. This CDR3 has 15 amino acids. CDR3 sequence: CASSLEGHGAGELFF. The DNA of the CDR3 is TGCGCCAGCAGCTTGGAGGGACACGGGGCCGGGGAGCTGTTTTTT.

In DNA form, the CDR3 reads TGTGCCAGCAGTTATCGGAGAGGGGAAAAACTGTTTTTT. Protein product: CASSYRRGEKLFF. J is TRBJ1-4 and V is TRBV6-2 or TRBV6-3; D call uncertain. Trimming pared 3 bases from V and 8 bases from J, leaving 10 bases between. Germline V CDR1 and CDR2: MNHEY, SVGEGT. The CDR3 totals 13 residues.

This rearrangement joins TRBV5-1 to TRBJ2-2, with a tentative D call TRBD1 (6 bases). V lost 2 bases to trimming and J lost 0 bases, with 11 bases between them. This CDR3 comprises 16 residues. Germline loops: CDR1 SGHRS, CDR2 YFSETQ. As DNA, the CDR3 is TGCGCCAGCAGCTTATACAGGGCCTCGAACACCGGGGAGCTGTTTTTT. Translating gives CASSLYRASNTGELFF.

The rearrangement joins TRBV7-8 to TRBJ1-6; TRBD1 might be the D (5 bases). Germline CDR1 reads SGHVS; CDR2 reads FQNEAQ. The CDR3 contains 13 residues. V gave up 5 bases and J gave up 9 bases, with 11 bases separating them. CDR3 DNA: TGTGCCAGCAGCCGCATCCAGGGTTCACCCCTCCACTTT. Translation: CASSRIQGSPLHF.

The CDR3 protein is CACSSGGGPGELFF. In DNA form, the CDR3 reads TGTGCCTGCTCGAGTGGGGGAGGTCCCGGGGAGCTGTTTTTT. The V and J genes are TRBV7-3 and TRBJ2-2; D might be TRBD2 (6 bases). There are 14 residues in the CDR3. The V and J ends lost 11 bases and 6 bases respectively, with 19 bases between them. From germline, CDR1 is SGHTA and CDR2 FQGTGA.

CDR3 residues: CASRGRQNSPLHF. The CDR3 DNA follows: TGTGCCAGCAGGGGCAGGCAAAATTCACCCCTCCACTTT. V and J are TRBV2 and TRBJ1-6; D uncertain. The germline gives CDR1 SNHLY, CDR2 FYNNEI. The CDR3 contains 13 residues. The germline V and J ends were trimmed by 6 bases and 7 bases, with 10 bases remaining between them.

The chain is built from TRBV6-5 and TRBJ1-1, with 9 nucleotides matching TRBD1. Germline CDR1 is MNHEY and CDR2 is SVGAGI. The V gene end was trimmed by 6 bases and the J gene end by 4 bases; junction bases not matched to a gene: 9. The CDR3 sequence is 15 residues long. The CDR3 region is CASSRTGGVGTEAFF. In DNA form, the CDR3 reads TGTGCCAGCAGCCGAACAGGGGGCGTGGGCACTGAAGCTTTCTTT.

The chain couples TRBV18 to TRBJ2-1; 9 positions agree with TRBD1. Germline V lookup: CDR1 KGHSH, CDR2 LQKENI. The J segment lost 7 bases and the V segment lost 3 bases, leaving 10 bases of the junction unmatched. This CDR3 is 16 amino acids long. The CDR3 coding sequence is TGTGCCAGCTCACCGGGGGGACAGGGCGGTGAGAATGAGCAGTTCTTC. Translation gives CASSPGGQGGENEQFF.

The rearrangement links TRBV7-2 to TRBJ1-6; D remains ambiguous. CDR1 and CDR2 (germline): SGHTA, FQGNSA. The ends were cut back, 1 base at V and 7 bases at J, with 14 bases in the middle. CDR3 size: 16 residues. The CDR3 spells CASSLEATRGNSPLHF. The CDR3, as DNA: TGTGCCAGCAGCTTAGAGGCGACCCGGGGAAATTCACCCCTCCACTTT.

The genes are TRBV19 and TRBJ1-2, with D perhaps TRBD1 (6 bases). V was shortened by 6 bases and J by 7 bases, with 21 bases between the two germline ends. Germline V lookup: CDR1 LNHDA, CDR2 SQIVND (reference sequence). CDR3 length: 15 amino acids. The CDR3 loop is CASRPQGKHLGGYTF. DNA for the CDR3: TGTGCCAGTAGACCACAGGGAAAACACTTGGGTGGCTACACCTTC.

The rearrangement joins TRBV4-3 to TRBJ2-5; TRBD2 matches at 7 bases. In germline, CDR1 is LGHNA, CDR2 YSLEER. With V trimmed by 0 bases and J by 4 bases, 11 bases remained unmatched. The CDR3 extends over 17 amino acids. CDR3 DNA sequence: TGCGCCAGCAGCCAAGAGCTGAGACTAGCAAGGGGAGAGACCCAGTACTTC. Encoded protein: CASSQELRLARGETQYF.

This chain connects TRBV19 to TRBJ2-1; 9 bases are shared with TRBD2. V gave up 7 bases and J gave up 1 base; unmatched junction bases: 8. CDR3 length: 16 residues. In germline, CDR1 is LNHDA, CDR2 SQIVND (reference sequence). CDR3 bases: TGTGCCAGTACCGCTAATAGCGGGGGATCCTACAATGAGCAGTTCTTC. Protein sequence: CASTANSGGSYNEQFF. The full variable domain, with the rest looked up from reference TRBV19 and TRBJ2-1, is DGGITQSPKYLFRKEGQNVTLSCEQNLNHDAMYWYRQDPGQGLRLIYYSQIVNDFQKGDIAEGYSVSREKKESFPLTVTSAQKNPTAFYLCASTANSGGSYNEQFFGPGTRLTVL.

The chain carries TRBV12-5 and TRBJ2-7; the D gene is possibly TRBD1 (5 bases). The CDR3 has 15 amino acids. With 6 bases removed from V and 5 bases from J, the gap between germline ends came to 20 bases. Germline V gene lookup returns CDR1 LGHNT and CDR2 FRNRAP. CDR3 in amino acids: CASGPTVVLRNEQYF. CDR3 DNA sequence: TGTGCTAGTGGACCGACAGTCGTCCTGAGGAACGAGCAGTACTTC.

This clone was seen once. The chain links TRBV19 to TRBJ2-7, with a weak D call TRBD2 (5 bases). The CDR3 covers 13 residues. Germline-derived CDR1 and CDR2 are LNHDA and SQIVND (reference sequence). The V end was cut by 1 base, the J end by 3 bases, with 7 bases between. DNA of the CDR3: TGTGCCAGTAGTATAGCCGAGGGCTACGAGCAGTACTTC. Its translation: CASSIAEGYEQYF.

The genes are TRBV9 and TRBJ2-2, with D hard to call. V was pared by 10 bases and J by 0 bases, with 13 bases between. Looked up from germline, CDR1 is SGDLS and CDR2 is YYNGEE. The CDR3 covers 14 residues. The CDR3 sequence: CAPLAAPNTGELFF. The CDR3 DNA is TGTGCCCCCCTCGCGGCCCCGAACACCGGGGAGCTGTTTTTT.

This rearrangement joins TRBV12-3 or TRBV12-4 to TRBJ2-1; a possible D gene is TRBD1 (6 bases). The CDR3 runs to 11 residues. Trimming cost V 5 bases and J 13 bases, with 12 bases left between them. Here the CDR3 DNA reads TGTGCCAGCAGTATTACAGGGAAACAGTTCTTC. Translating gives CASSITGKQFF.

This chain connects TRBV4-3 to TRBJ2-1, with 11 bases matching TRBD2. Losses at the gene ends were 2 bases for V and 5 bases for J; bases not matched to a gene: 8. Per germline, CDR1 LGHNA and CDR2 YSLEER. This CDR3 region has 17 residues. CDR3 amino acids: CASSQNPSSGGNNEQFF. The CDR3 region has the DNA TGCGCCAGCAGCCAAAACCCCTCTAGCGGGGGGAACAATGAGCAGTTCTTC.

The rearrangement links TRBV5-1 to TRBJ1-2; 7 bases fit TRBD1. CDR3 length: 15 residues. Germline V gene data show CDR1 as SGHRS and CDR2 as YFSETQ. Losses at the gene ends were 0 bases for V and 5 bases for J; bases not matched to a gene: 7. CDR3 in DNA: TGCGCCAGCAGCTTGGACCACGGGACAGCATATGGCTACACCTTC. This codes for CASSLDHGTAYGYTF.

The CDR3: CASSSDRGAYGYTF. The CDR3 DNA sequence: TGTGCCAGCAGCTCGGACAGGGGGGCCTATGGCTACACCTTC. V and J are TRBV7-2 and TRBJ1-2; TRBD1 aligns across 10 bases. The junction had 3 bases not matched to a gene; V was cut back by 4 bases and J by 4 bases. The CDR3 sequence is 14 residues long. Germline V gene sequence: CDR1 SGHTA, CDR2 FQGNSA.

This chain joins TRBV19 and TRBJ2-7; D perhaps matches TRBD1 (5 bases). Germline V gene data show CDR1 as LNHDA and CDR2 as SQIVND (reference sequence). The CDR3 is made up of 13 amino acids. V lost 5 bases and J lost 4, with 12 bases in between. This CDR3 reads CASSGQTVYEQYF. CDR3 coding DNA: TGTGCCAGTAGTGGACAAACAGTTTACGAGCAGTACTTC.

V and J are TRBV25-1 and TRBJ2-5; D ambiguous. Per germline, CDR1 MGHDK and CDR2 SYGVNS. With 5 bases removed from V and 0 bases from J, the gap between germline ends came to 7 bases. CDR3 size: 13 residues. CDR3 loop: CASSPPYQETQYF. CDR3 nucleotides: TGTGCCAGCAGTCCCCCGTACCAAGAGACCCAGTACTTC.

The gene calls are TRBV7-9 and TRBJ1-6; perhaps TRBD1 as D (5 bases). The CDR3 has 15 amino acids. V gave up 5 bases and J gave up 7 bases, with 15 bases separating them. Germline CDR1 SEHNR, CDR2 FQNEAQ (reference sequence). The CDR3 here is CASSHMGHRNSPLHF. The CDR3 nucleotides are TGTGCCAGCAGCCACATGGGGCATAGAAATTCACCCCTCCACTTT.

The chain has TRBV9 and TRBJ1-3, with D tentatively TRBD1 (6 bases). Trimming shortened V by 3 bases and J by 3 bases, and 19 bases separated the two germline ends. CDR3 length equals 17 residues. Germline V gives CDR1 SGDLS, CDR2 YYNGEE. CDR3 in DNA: TGTGCCAGCAGCGCAACCAGAGGGGGGGACTTTGGAAACACCATATATTTT. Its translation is CASSATRGGDFGNTIYF.